This T cell receptor (beta chain) was sequenced in a study of T cell repertoires in ileal Crohn's disease. Study context: Postoperative therapy was given to about half: 11 thiopurines, some 18 anti-TNF agents. Study-wide points: Compared with non-smokers, active smokers at surgery showed more clonal expansions. The median delay to postoperative endoscopy was under nine months.

This clone has only a few counts. Its antigen is not identified. As to time point: neoterminal ileum biopsy at postoperative endoscopy, about 6 months after surgery. This CDR3 has 13 amino acids. V lost 5 bases to trimming and J lost 4 bases; unmatched junction nucleotides: 3. In germline, CDR1 is MNHNS, CDR2 SASEGT. Generated by immunoSEQ multiplex PCR, the TCRdb table keeps only in-frame clones and is missing some. The sample has 55,000 to 65,000 clones, around nine tenths seen once; the top ten hold 2% to 2.5%. The clonotype comes from an adult with Crohn's disease. Sequenced input: ileal tissue. The V and J genes are TRBV6-1 and TRBJ1-1; TRBD1 agrees at 8 bases. CDR3 protein: CASSLGQGTEAFF. CDR3 DNA: TGTGCCAGCAGTCTTGGACAGGGCACTGAAGCTTTCTTT.